The TCR beta chain described here comes from a study of T-cell reconstitution after alpha-beta-depleted transplantation in children. Germline trimming cut 8 bases from V and 6 bases from J; bases unmatched to any gene: 10. This CDR3 spans 14 amino acids. CDR1 and CDR2 from the germline V gene are SGHVS and FQNEAQ. Unique molecular identifiers were incorporated when the TCRbeta library was constructed. TCRdb reanalysed the PCR reads using MiXCR and keeps one entry per CDR3 protein. The profile shows 200,000 to 300,000 distinct CDR3 sequences, around 12% of them singletons. This clonotype appeared many times.

The source is a human donor who donated a stem cell graft to a child with acute lymphoblastic leukemia. This chain links TRBV7-8 with TRBJ2-1; TRBD2 aligns across 7 bases. The source was PBMCs from the stem cell graft donor, collected from the stem cell graft. The DNA of the CDR3 is TGTGCCAGCGGCCGGGACTATCTTCCCAATGAGCAGTTCTTC. Amino acid sequence: CASGRDYLPNEQFF.